The rows below give T cell receptor beta chains drawn from one sample of a study of blood T cell repertoires in COVID-19. Libraries were prepared by immunoSEQ multiplex PCR; TCRdb keeps only in-frame clonotypes and omits some of them. The sample has around 200,000 clones, less than 90% seen once; the top ten hold 1.5% to 2%. Specimen: peripheral blood. The origin of the receptors is a middle-aged man with active or convalescent COVID-19. Both conserved end residues are part of each CDR3. The D gene is left open where the match is weak. Some rows have no size entry. The others give once, few or many, or a class for an expanded clone.

TRBJ2-1 | - | - | TRBV5-4 | TGTGCCAGCAGGTCGGGAGAGGGGGGGAGCTCCTACAATGAGCAGTTCTTC | CASRSGEGGSSYNEQFF
TRBJ2-5 | - | - | TRBV30 | TGTGCCTGGAGTGGGGCAGGGGGGTATGTTAGCGAGACCCAGTACTTC | CAWSGAGGYVSETQYF
TRBJ2-7 | few | - | TRBV28 | TGTGCCAGCAGTTTTTACGGACTACTTTACGAGCAGTACTTC | CASSFYGLLYEQYF
TRBJ2-1 | once | - | TRBV12-3/TRBV12-4 | TGTGCCAGCAGCCCTCCGGGCAATGAGCAGTTCTTC | CASSPPGNEQFF
TRBJ1-3 | - | TRBD1 | TRBV30 | TGTGCCTGGAGCCGCGACAGGGCCTCTGGAAACACCATATATTTT | CAWSRDRASGNTIYF
TRBJ2-7 | few | TRBD2 | TRBV25-1 | TGTGCCAGCAGTGGTGGACTAGCGGGAGGAACCTACGAGCAGTACTTC | CASSGGLAGGTYEQYF
TRBJ1-3 | - | - | TRBV29-1 | TGCAGCGTTGCGCTCCAGGGCTCTGGAAACACCATATATTTT | CSVALQGSGNTIYF
TRBJ1-1 | - | - | TRBV5-1 | TGCGCCAGCAGCTTGCAGGAAAACACTGAAGCTTTCTTT | CASSLQENTEAFF
TRBJ2-5 | - | TRBD1 | TRBV5-1 | TGCGCCAGCAGCCCCCTGACAGGGGGCCAAGAGACCCAGTACTTC | CASSPLTGGQETQYF
TRBJ1-2 | - | - | TRBV2 | TGTGCCAGCAGTCCCACTAAGCCCAAGAACTATGGCTACACCTTC | CASSPTKPKNYGYTF
TRBJ2-7 | - | - | TRBV27 | TGTGCCAGCAGTCCGACCCGTGGGGGCCACGAGCAGTACTTC | CASSPTRGGHEQYF
TRBJ1-1 | - | TRBD1 | TRBV2 | TGTGCCAGCAGTAACAGGGGCACCACTGAAGCTTTCTTT | CASSNRGTTEAFF
TRBJ2-4 | - | TRBD1 | TRBV18 | TGTGCCAGCTCATTCCGGGACAGAGCCAAAAACATTCAGTACTTC | CASSFRDRAKNIQYF
TRBJ1-4 | once | - | TRBV19 | TGTGCCAGTAGTATAGCCGGGTCCCGGACAGCTAATGAAAAACTGTTTTTT | CASSIAGSRTANEKLFF
TRBJ2-3 | many | TRBD2 | TRBV7-3 | TGTGCCAGCAGCTTAATAGCGGGGGGGTTAGATACGCAGTATTTT | CASSLIAGGLDTQYF
TRBJ2-7 | - | - | TRBV11-2 | TGTGCCACCTATTCAGGGGCCTCCTACGAGCAGTACTTC | CATYSGASYEQYF
TRBJ2-5 | - | TRBD2 | TRBV10-1 | TGCGCCAGCAGTGAGACGGTAGCGGGGGGGTGGGAGACCCAGTACTTC | CASSETVAGGWETQYF
TRBJ2-7 | - | - | TRBV28 | TGTGCCAGCAGTTTGACAGGCTACGAGCAGTACTTC | CASSLTGYEQYF
TRBJ1-1 | - | - | TRBV11-2 | TGTGCCAGCAGCTTAGGGACGGACTTTCTTAAAGCTTTCTTT | CASSLGTDFLKAFF
TRBJ1-1 | - | - | TRBV5-6 | TGTGCCAGCAGACTGGAACGACAAATGAACACTGAAGCTTTCTTT | CASRLERQMNTEAFF
TRBJ2-3 | - | - | TRBV29-1 | TGCAGCGTGGACAAGGCCGGTAGCACAGATACGCAGTATTTT | CSVDKAGSTDTQYF
TRBJ1-1 | - | - | TRBV5-5 | TGTGCCAGCAGCTTATACTCGAACACTGAAGCTTTCTTT | CASSLYSNTEAFF
TRBJ1-2 | - | - | TRBV6-5 | TGTGCCAGCAGTTACAGGGGGTATGGCTACACCTTC | CASSYRGYGYTF
TRBJ2-7 | - | - | TRBV6-2/TRBV6-3 | TGTGCCAGCAGTTACTCCAAAACTACCTACGAGCAGTACTTC | CASSYSKTTYEQYF
TRBJ1-3 | - | TRBD1 | TRBV3-1/TRBV3-2 | TGTGCCAGCAGCCCTTATTGGGACAGGGAATTTTCTGGAAACACCATATATTTT | CASSPYWDREFSGNTIYF
TRBJ1-5 | - | - | TRBV2 | TGTGCCAGCAGTGAGCTAGCCCACTCAGTGGGGCCCCAGCATTTT | CASSELAHSVGPQHF
TRBJ1-4 | - | TRBD1 | TRBV2 | TGTGCCAGCACCCCGACAGGGGTTAATGAAAAACTGTTTTTT | CASTPTGVNEKLFF
TRBJ2-2 | - | - | TRBV5-1 | TGCGCCAGCAGCCTCCAAGGGGGCGGGGAGCTGTTTTTT | CASSLQGGGELFF
TRBJ1-5 | few | TRBD1 | TRBV2 | TGTGCCAGCGGGGTAGACAGGGGGCATAGCAATCAGCCCCAGCATTTT | CASGVDRGHSNQPQHF
TRBJ1-1 | once | TRBD1 | TRBV3-1/TRBV3-2 | TGTGCCAGCAGCCGGGCCGGGACAGGAGACACTGAAGCTTTCTTT | CASSRAGTGDTEAFF
TRBJ2-7 | - | TRBD1 | TRBV2 | TGTGCCAGCAGCACCCCGACAGGGCGACGCGAGCAGTACTTC | CASSTPTGRREQYF
TRBJ1-1 | - | - | TRBV18 | TGTGCCAGCTCACCGACAAGTGCGAACACTGAAGCTTTCTTT | CASSPTSANTEAFF
TRBJ1-2 | - | TRBD1 | TRBV9 | TGTGCCAGCAGCGTAGACGGGACAGGGGGAATTGGCTACACCTTC | CASSVDGTGGIGYTF
TRBJ1-5 | few | - | TRBV19 | TGTGCCAGTAGCAACAGGGATAGCAATCAGCCCCAGCATTTT | CASSNRDSNQPQHF
TRBJ1-1 | - | TRBD1 | TRBV19 | TGTGCCAGTGGGACAGGGGACCTGAACACTGAAGCTTTCTTT | CASGTGDLNTEAFF
TRBJ1-4 | - | TRBD1 | TRBV29-1 | TGCAGCGTACAGACAGGGGCCGATGAAAAACTGTTTTTT | CSVQTGADEKLFF
TRBJ2-7 | few | TRBD1 | TRBV7-9 | TGTGCCAGCAGCCGCCGCGGGACAGGGGGATACTACGAGCAGTACTTC | CASSRRGTGGYYEQYF
TRBJ1-1 | - | - | TRBV12-3/TRBV12-4 | TGTGCCAGCAGTTTGACGGGCACTGAAGCTTTCTTT | CASSLTGTEAFF
TRBJ2-1 | - | TRBD2 | TRBV2 | TGTGCCAGCAGCGGGACTAGCGGGGGGCTTGGTGAGCAGTTCTTC | CASSGTSGGLGEQFF
TRBJ1-2 | - | - | TRBV9 | TGTGCCAGCAGCCCGAGCGGGACCCCTTATGGCTACACCTTC | CASSPSGTPYGYTF
TRBJ1-6 | - | - | TRBV7-6 | TGTGCCAGCAGCTTACTCGGGGGGCTGGATTCACCCCTCCACTTT | CASSLLGGLDSPLHF
TRBJ1-5 | - | TRBD1 | TRBV9 | TGTGCCAGCAGCGTAGGGACAGGGCCGGATCAGCCCCAGCATTTT | CASSVGTGPDQPQHF
TRBJ2-5 | - | - | TRBV19 | TGTGCCAGTAGTCCCTACATGACTCGGGATAAGTGGCAGACCCAGTACTTC | CASSPYMTRDKWQTQYF
TRBJ1-2 | - | - | TRBV29-1 | TGCAGCGGCGGACAGAACTATGGCTACACCTTC | CSGGQNYGYTF
TRBJ2-1 | - | - | TRBV7-8 | TGTGCCAGCAGCTTGTTTTCGAGCATGTCGACTAGTTTCTATGAGCAGTTCTTC | CASSLFSSMSTSFYEQFF
TRBJ2-5 | - | - | TRBV5-5 | TGTGCCAGCAGCTTGGAGTGGCGGCAAGAGACCCAGTACTTC | CASSLEWRQETQYF
TRBJ1-1 | - | - | TRBV7-9 | TGTGCCAGCAGCTTAAACTACATGAACACTGAAGCTTTCTTT | CASSLNYMNTEAFF
TRBJ1-5 | - | TRBD1 | TRBV3-1/TRBV3-2 | TGTGCCAGCAGCCGACAGGGGATGGGTCAGCCCCAGCATTTT | CASSRQGMGQPQHF
TRBJ2-1 | - | TRBD2 | TRBV5-6 | TGTGCCAGCAGCCCAGGACTAGCGGGGCCCCTTTTGAATGAGCAGTTCTTC | CASSPGLAGPLLNEQFF
TRBJ2-5 | - | - | TRBV5-8 | TGTGCCAGGACAGACATTGAAGAGACCCAGTACTTC | CARTDIEETQYF